Listed below are T cell receptor beta chains from one sample, sequenced in a study of blood T cell repertoires in COVID-19. Repertoires were generated with immunoSEQ multiplex PCR, while TCRdb's copy carries only in-frame clones and drops some. The data hold 65,000 to 75,000 clones, with approximately 78% observed a single time. The sample was peripheral blood. The receptors were gathered from a woman of 80 years or more with acute or convalescent COVID-19. Both conserved end residues are trimmed from each CDR3.

V gene	J gene	CDR3 protein
TRBV4-1	TRBJ1-1	ASSQFSKRHEAF
TRBV5-6	TRBJ1-2	ASSLGTVNYGYT
TRBV30	TRBJ1-1	AWTYSRVGNTEAF
TRBV3-1/TRBV3-2	TRBJ2-5	ASSQGQGNQETQY
TRBV7-8	TRBJ1-3	ASSLGASGNTIY
TRBV5-1	TRBJ2-7	ASSQSGGVSYEQY
TRBV5-1	TRBJ1-3	ASSARTGIGNTIY
TRBV10-3	TRBJ1-6	ATTSRPESPLH
TRBV5-4	TRBJ2-5	ASSLQGAETQY
TRBV11-2	TRBJ2-7	ASSLLSAGQY
TRBV6-5	TRBJ1-5	ASTRGGQPQH
TRBV6-6	TRBJ1-2	ASTEEGPNYGYT
TRBV18	TRBJ1-4	ASSHTGPTNEKLF
TRBV20-1	TRBJ2-7	SASRTPNSYEQY
TRBV30	TRBJ1-5	AWSGGVSNQPQH
TRBV27	TRBJ2-7	ASSRGLAGGYYEQY
TRBV4-1	TRBJ2-3	ASSQANSGASTDTQY
TRBV5-6	TRBJ1-1	ASSPTENTEAF